The 20 T cell receptor beta chains reported below all come from one sample, sequenced in a study of Ad26.COV2.S vaccination and SARS-CoV-2 variants. As to treatment: 19 received Ad26.COV2.S at low or high dose, single or two shots; about five received placebo; per-sample allocation not given. The samples date from day 63 after the first vaccine or placebo injection. TCRdb's table, derived via immunoSEQ multiplex PCR, lists solely in-frame clones and lacks some. The sample contains approximately 350,000 clones, roughly 80% of which appear only once. This sample comprised peripheral blood, obtained in a trial of Ad26.COV2.S vaccine versus placebo. These TCRs come from a person between 18 and 65 years old who received the Ad26.COV2.S COVID-19 vaccine or a placebo.

The CDR3 region is CASTPSVGETQYF. DNA of the CDR3: TGTGCCAGCACCCCGTCGGTGGGAGAGACCCAGTACTTC. V usage is TRBV6-5 and J usage is TRBJ2-5; D gene ambiguous. The V gene lost 7 bases and the J gene lost 4 bases, with 13 bases spanning the gap. Germline lookup yields CDR1 MNHEY and CDR2 SVGAGI. CDR3 length: 13 amino acids.

V and J are TRBV7-9 and TRBJ2-1; D is unclear. The CDR3 has 11 amino acids. Germline V gene data show CDR1 as SEHNR and CDR2 as FQNEAQ (reference sequence). Trimming shortened V by 3 bases and J by 8 bases, and 5 bases separated the two germline ends. The CDR3 coding sequence is TGTGCCAGCAGCTTTGGGGATGAGCAGTTCTTC. Translation: CASSFGDEQFF.

The chain links TRBV15 to TRBJ1-6; D uncertain. This CDR3 contains 15 residues. Germline CDR1 and CDR2: LNHNV and YYDKDF (reference sequence). V was pared by 1 base and J by 7 bases, with 11 bases between. DNA of the CDR3: TGTGCCACCAGCAGAGGTCCCCAGACCAATTCACCCCTCCACTTT. Translated: CATSRGPQTNSPLHF.

The rearrangement links TRBV14 to TRBJ1-3; D remains ambiguous. V gave up 3 bases and J gave up 4 bases, with 16 bases separating them. The germline CDR1 and CDR2 sequences are SGHDN and FVKESK. The CDR3 has 16 residues. DNA for the CDR3: TGTGCCAGCAGCCAGAGAAGCCTCGTCTTCGGAAACACCATATATTTT. Translating gives CASSQRSLVFGNTIYF.

The rearrangement links TRBV29-1 to TRBJ2-2, with TRBD1 as a possible D gene (6 bases). Trimming took 7 bases from V and 5 from J, leaving 14 bases between them. The CDR3 spans 13 residues. In germline, CDR1 is SQVTM, CDR2 ANQGSEA. CDR3 protein: CSALDRATGELFF. In DNA form, the CDR3 reads TGCAGCGCCCTGGACAGAGCTACCGGGGAGCTGTTTTTT.

V gene TRBV10-3 combines with J gene TRBJ1-2; maybe TRBD1 (5 bases). Per germline, CDR1 ENHRY and CDR2 SYGVKD. The CDR3 has 13 amino acids. Trimming removed 4 bases from V and 7 bases from J, with 13 bases in between. The CDR3 nucleotides read TGTGCCATCAGTGGGGAGACAGTAAGTGGCTACACCTTC. As protein: CAISGETVSGYTF.

The chain links TRBV2 to TRBJ1-1; D possibly corresponds to TRBD1 (6 bases). Looked up from germline, CDR1 is SNHLY and CDR2 is FYNNEI. V was shortened by 1 base and J by 7 bases, with 10 bases between the two germline ends. This CDR3 region has 13 residues. The CDR3 sequence: CASSEGPDSEAFF. As DNA, the CDR3 is TGTGCCAGCAGTGAAGGCCCGGACAGTGAAGCTTTCTTT. The entire variable domain, with the rest obtained from reference TRBV2 and TRBJ1-1, is as follows: EPEVTQTPSHQVTQMGQEVILRCVPISNHLYFYWYRQILGQKVEFLVSFYNNEISEKSEIFDDQFSVERPDGSNFTLKIRSTKLEDSAMYFCASSEGPDSEAFFGQGTRLTVV.

The rearrangement links TRBV5-4 to TRBJ2-5; a possible D gene is TRBD2 (6 bases). CDR1 is SGHNT and CDR2 is YYREEE in the germline V gene (reference sequence). V was pared by 0 bases and J by 5 bases, with 11 bases between. The CDR3 consists of 14 residues. The CDR3 DNA sequence: TGTGCCAGCAGCTTGGTTGGTGGGGGGGAGACCCAGTACTTC. Encoded protein: CASSLVGGGETQYF.

As DNA, the CDR3 is TGTGCCAGCAGGGGGGGACTAGCGGCAACCTACGAGCAGTACTTC. It encodes CASRGGLAATYEQYF. V and J are TRBV6-5 and TRBJ2-7, with TRBD2 matching over 11 bases. V lost 6 bases, J lost 2 bases, and 6 bases stayed unmatched. Germline CDR1 and CDR2: MNHEY and SVGAGI. The length of the CDR3 is 15 residues.

CDR3 nucleotide sequence: TGTGCCAGCAGCTCGCGCGCGGCAGGGGATCAGCCCCAGCATTTT. Its translation is CASSSRAAGDQPQHF. This chain links TRBV7-9 with TRBJ1-5; tentatively, D is TRBD1 (6 bases). CDR1 is SEHNR, CDR2 FQNEAQ, per germline (reference sequence). V lost 4 bases, J lost 5 bases, and 15 bases lay in between. This CDR3 has 15 amino acids.

The chain couples TRBV4-1 to TRBJ2-7, with TRBD2 identical over 10 bases. This CDR3 is 17 amino acids long. CDR1 and CDR2 (germline): MGHRA, YSYEKL. The trim removed 4 bases at V and 3 bases at J, leaving 12 bases unmatched. This chain's CDR3 is CASSPGLARTGDYEQYF. The CDR3 nucleotides read TGCGCCAGCAGCCCGGGACTAGCGAGGACGGGGGACTACGAGCAGTACTTC.

This sequence joins TRBV4-1 and TRBJ2-7; 7 bases are a match to TRBD1. This CDR3 region has 14 residues. Germline V gene lookup returns CDR1 MGHRA and CDR2 YSYEKL. V trimming: 3 bases; J trimming: 6 bases; junction bases outside the gene matches: 8. As DNA, the CDR3 is TGCGCCAGCAGCCAGGGAGACAGGGTAGGCGAGCAGTACTTC. Amino acids: CASSQGDRVGEQYF.

The gene calls are TRBV4-2 and TRBJ2-7; TRBD2 is a possible D gene (6 bases). The germline CDR1 and CDR2 sequences are LGHNA and YNFKEQ. V lost 1 base and J 1 base, leaving 17 bases between the germline ends. CDR3 length: 17 residues. The CDR3 is CASSQGMWAAGSYEQYF. In DNA form, the CDR3 reads TGTGCCAGCAGCCAAGGAATGTGGGCGGCGGGGTCCTACGAGCAGTACTTC.

The V and J genes are TRBV10-1 and TRBJ2-1; 9 bases are shared with TRBD1. The J segment lost 8 bases and the V segment lost 6 bases, leaving 5 bases of the junction unmatched. This CDR3 has 13 amino acids. Germline CDR1 is WNHNN and CDR2 is SYGVQD (reference sequence). Written as DNA, the CDR3 is TGCGCCAGCAGACCCACAGGGGGCGATGAGCAGTTCTTC. Translation: CASRPTGGDEQFF.

This chain joins TRBV6-5 and TRBJ1-1, with a tentative D call TRBD1 (6 bases). Germline CDR1 is MNHEY and CDR2 is SVGAGI. V lost 7 bases and J lost 5, with 14 bases in between. The CDR3 sequence is 13 residues long. The CDR3 protein is CASTPPQGTEAFF. In DNA, the CDR3 is TGTGCCAGCACCCCGCCCCAGGGGACTGAAGCTTTCTTT.

In its sample, this clone was seen once. The CDR3 DNA sequence: TGCAGCGCTGCGGGTCTACTCTATGGCTACACCTTC. Its protein is CSAAGLLYGYTF. This chain connects TRBV29-1 to TRBJ1-2; D uncertain. The germline V and J ends were trimmed by 7 bases and 4 bases, with 13 bases remaining between them. The CDR3 extends over 12 amino acids. Germline CDR1 is SQVTM and CDR2 is ANQGSEA.

The rearrangement uses TRBV2 and TRBJ1-1; maybe TRBD1 (5 bases). This CDR3 region has 13 residues. Germline V gives CDR1 SNHLY, CDR2 FYNNEI. Deletions cut 8 bases from V and 7 bases from J, with 17 bases between. Here the CDR3 DNA reads TGTGCCAGCGGCGGACAAAGGATCGGTGAAGCTTTCTTT. Residues: CASGGQRIGEAFF.

Only one count was recorded for this clone. This chain joins TRBV5-1 and TRBJ1-2; a weak D match, TRBD1 (6 bases). The CDR3 totals 14 residues. The germline V gene encodes CDR1 SGHRS and CDR2 YFSETQ. V lost 0 bases and J 3 bases, leaving 9 bases between the germline ends. CDR3 in amino acids: CASSLAGADYGYTF. CDR3 sequence (DNA): TGCGCCAGCAGCTTGGCGGGGGCAGACTATGGCTACACCTTC.

The rearrangement joins TRBV6-5 to TRBJ2-5, with D possibly matching TRBD2 (5 bases). Germline-derived CDR1 and CDR2 are MNHEY and SVGAGI. CDR3 size: 15 residues. V lost 8 bases and J lost 2, with 18 bases in between. CDR3 amino acids: CASRVVFRGQETQYF. CDR3 DNA: TGTGCCAGCCGGGTCGTTTTCCGGGGACAAGAGACCCAGTACTTC.

The gene calls are TRBV10-3 and TRBJ1-1, with 10 bases lining up with TRBD1. CDR1 is ENHRY and CDR2 is SYGVKD in the germline V gene. J lost 3 bases, V lost 6 bases, and 7 bases had no gene match. This CDR3 is 15 amino acids long. As DNA, the CDR3 is TGTGCCATCAGGGTGGACAGGGGGATTGACACTGAAGCTTTCTTT. Its translation is CAIRVDRGIDTEAFF.